One and the same sample provided the 30 T cell receptor beta chains below, sequenced in a study of beta chain features in type 1 diabetes. All of the isolated RNA was reverse transcribed, so expressed TCRB transcripts were sequenced. Clones were sequenced by immunoSEQ multiplex PCR, and TCRdb holds only the in-frame ones, with some missing. This sample carries 250,000 to 350,000 clones, approximately 11% of them seen once, and the ten largest clones take around 0.015%. Sequenced: naive CD4+ T cells from blood. The receptors shown here come from a woman in her thirties in good health.

This clone has a handful of counts. The J gene is TRBJ2-3, the V gene TRBV5-1; D may be TRBD1 (6 bases). This CDR3 is built from 15 residues. Trimming shortened V by 0 bases and J by 2 bases, and 10 bases separated the two germline ends. Germline CDR1 and CDR2: SGHRS and YFSETQ. The CDR3 nucleotides are TGCGCCAGCAGCTTGGGGACAGACTACACAGATACGCAGTATTTT. Translated: CASSLGTDYTDTQYF.

V usage is TRBV28 and J usage is TRBJ2-4, with a tentative D call TRBD1 (5 bases). Trimming cost V 4 bases and J 2 bases, with 15 bases left between them. CDR3 length: 16 amino acids. The germline gives CDR1 MDHEN, CDR2 SYDVKM. The CDR3 DNA is TGTGCCAGCAGTTCCTCGTGGGGCGATACCAAAAACATTCAGTACTTC. Translating gives CASSSSWGDTKNIQYF.

This clone was observed a few times. The chain employs TRBV11-1 and TRBJ2-2, with D unresolved. V lost 2 bases and J lost 6, with 7 bases in between. Germline V gene lookup returns CDR1 SGHAT and CDR2 FQDESV (reference sequence). The CDR3 has 13 amino acids. CDR3 nucleotide sequence: TGTGCCAGCAGCTTAAGAGATGCCGGGGAGCTGTTTTTT. It specifies CASSLRDAGELFF.

This clone has just a few counts. The V gene is TRBV5-4, the J gene TRBJ2-2; D is uncertain. V was shortened by 6 bases and J by 1 base, with 10 bases between the two germline ends. There are 14 residues in the CDR3. Germline CDR1 and CDR2: SGHNT and YYREEE (reference sequence). The CDR3 DNA sequence: TGTGCCAGCACCACAGTCATGAACACCGGGGAGCTGTTTTTT. Its translation is CASTTVMNTGELFF.

Only a few counts were recorded for this clone. The V gene is TRBV27, the J gene TRBJ2-7; TRBD2 aligns across 8 bases. This CDR3 is built from 14 residues. Trimming removed 5 bases from V and 3 bases from J; junction bases left unmatched: 6. Germline V gene lookup returns CDR1 MNHEY and CDR2 SMNVEV (reference sequence). CDR3 bases: TGTGCCAGCAGTATAACTAGCGGAAGCTACGAGCAGTACTTC. This gives the protein CASSITSGSYEQYF.

This clone has only a few counts. The gene calls are TRBV27 and TRBJ2-7, with D possibly matching TRBD1 (6 bases). Germline assignment: CDR1 MNHEY and CDR2 SMNVEV (reference sequence). This CDR3 has 13 amino acids. The V end was cut by 6 bases, the J end by 5 bases, with 14 bases between. The CDR3 coding sequence is TGTGCCAGCAGAACAGGGTTAGTCGACGAGCAGTACTTC. Amino acids: CASRTGLVDEQYF.

The chain couples TRBV9 to TRBJ1-2, with 8 bases matching TRBD1. Per germline, CDR1 SGDLS and CDR2 YYNGEE. The CDR3 sequence is 14 residues long. Germline trimming cut 4 bases from V and 2 bases from J; bases unmatched to any gene: 4. CDR3 residues: CASSPGGLNYGYTF. The CDR3 bases are TGTGCCAGCAGCCCAGGGGGCTTAAACTATGGCTACACCTTC. Complete variable domain (other parts from reference TRBV9 and TRBJ1-2): DSGVTQTPKHLITATGQRVTLRCSPRSGDLSVYWYQQSLDQGLQFLIQYYNGEERAKGNILERFSAQQFPDLHSELNLSSLELGDSALYFCASSPGGLNYGYTFGSGTRLTVV.

V usage is TRBV4-3 and J usage is TRBJ2-2; 7 nucleotides agree with TRBD1. This CDR3 is 15 amino acids long. J lost 2 bases, V lost 4 bases, and 4 bases had no gene match. Germline loops: CDR1 LGHNA, CDR2 YSLEER. The CDR3 here is CASSLRDSNTGELFF. The CDR3 bases are TGCGCCAGCAGCCTCCGGGACAGCAACACCGGGGAGCTGTTTTTT.

The chain uses TRBV11-2 and TRBJ1-3; D unresolved. The CDR3 has 13 amino acids. Germline V CDR1 and CDR2: SGHAT, FQNNGV. V was clipped by 5 bases and J by 4 bases, with 9 bases between them. The CDR3 sequence: CASSAGLGNTIYF. The DNA for the CDR3 is TGTGCCAGCAGCGCTGGACTGGGAAACACCATATATTTT.

This clone was seen only a few times. The CDR3 is CASSPLGGSGRYNEQFF. CDR3 sequence (DNA): TGTGCCAGCAGCCCACTGGGTGGTAGCGGGAGATACAATGAGCAGTTCTTC. The genes are TRBV7-3 and TRBJ2-1; 9 bases are a match to TRBD2. With 5 bases clipped from V and 4 bases from J, the junction kept 12 bases outside the gene matches. This CDR3 region has 17 residues. CDR1 is SGHTA and CDR2 is FQGTGA in the germline V gene.

The chain carries TRBV7-6 and TRBJ2-1, with 7 positions matching TRBD2. The CDR3 extends over 13 amino acids. Trimming took 5 bases from V and 9 from J; bases not matched to a gene: 7. The germline V gene encodes CDR1 SGHVS and CDR2 FNYEAQ. CDR3 sequence (DNA): TGTGCCAGCAGCCCTTGGGAGGGCCTTGAGCAGTTCTTC. Protein: CASSPWEGLEQFF.

This rearrangement joins TRBV6-5 to TRBJ2-3; 7 bases are a match to TRBD1. The CDR3 spans 15 residues. Germline values: CDR1 MNHEY, CDR2 SVGAGI. V trimming: 6 bases; J trimming: 2 bases; junction bases outside the gene matches: 8. CDR3 loop: CASSLLQGLTDTQYF. In DNA form, the CDR3 reads TGTGCCAGCAGCCTTTTACAGGGGCTCACAGATACGCAGTATTTT.

This clone was counted between two and nine times. The rearrangement links TRBV28 to TRBJ2-1; D possibly corresponds to TRBD1 (5 bases). The CDR3 spans 12 residues. The V gene's germline CDR1 is MDHEN and CDR2 SYDVKM. The ends were cut back, 7 bases at V and 10 bases at J, with 14 bases in the middle. The CDR3 DNA reads as TGTGCCAGCACCTTAGGGGCCTACGAGCAGTTCTTC. Translating it yields CASTLGAYEQFF.

This clone came up a few times. The chain links TRBV7-2 to TRBJ2-3; D might be TRBD1 (6 bases). Germline CDR1 is SGHTA and CDR2 is FQGNSA. V was clipped by 2 bases and J by 4 bases, with 10 bases between them. This CDR3 region has 14 residues. The CDR3 spells CASSLRGGSDTQYF. The CDR3 DNA sequence: TGTGCCAGCAGCTTACGTGGGGGCTCAGATACGCAGTATTTT.

This clone was detected only a few times. The chain links TRBV30 to TRBJ2-5; 11 bases are shared with TRBD2. The CDR3 has 15 amino acids. Germline CDR1 and CDR2: GTSNPN and SVGIG (reference sequence). After removal of 4 bases from V and 5 bases from J, the junction contained 9 bases not matched to a gene. This chain's CDR3 is CAWMGSGRAWETQYF. The DNA for the CDR3 is TGTGCCTGGATGGGTAGCGGGAGGGCCTGGGAGACCCAGTACTTC.

This clone was found a few times. The CDR3 nucleotides are TGTGCCAGCAGTTTAACTCAGGTTATCTACAATGAGCAGTTCTTC. Amino acids: CASSLTQVIYNEQFF. This chain links TRBV28 with TRBJ2-1, with D hard to call. The CDR3 contains 15 residues. V lost 2 bases, J lost 3 bases, and 11 bases lay in between. Per germline, CDR1 MDHEN and CDR2 SYDVKM. The full variable domain, its missing parts supplied by reference TRBV28 and TRBJ2-1, is DVKVTQSSRYLVKRTGEKVFLECVQDMDHENMFWYRQDPGLGLRLIYFSYDVKMKEKGDIPEGYSVSREKKERFSLILESASTNQTSMYLCASSLTQVIYNEQFFGPGTRLTVL.

Written as DNA, the CDR3 is TGTGCCAGCTCGCCCACTAGCGGGAGCCTCTCCTACGAGCAGTACTTC. This codes for CASSPTSGSLSYEQYF. This chain connects TRBV18 to TRBJ2-7; TRBD2 aligns across 11 bases. The CDR3 loop spans 16 amino acids. Per germline, CDR1 KGHSH and CDR2 LQKENI. With 6 bases clipped from V and 0 bases from J, the junction kept 7 bases outside the gene matches.

This rearrangement joins TRBV11-3 to TRBJ2-1, with 7 bases aligning to TRBD2. The CDR3 loop spans 14 amino acids. The germline gives CDR1 SGHNT, CDR2 YENEEA. V shed 1 base, J shed 6 bases, and the junction held 3 bases outside the gene matches. CDR3 in amino acids: CASSLGGSSNEQFF. The CDR3 DNA sequence: TGTGCCAGCAGCTTAGGCGGGAGTAGCAATGAGCAGTTCTTC.

J is TRBJ2-1 and V is TRBV11-2, with TRBD1 matching over 9 bases. The CDR3 is made up of 16 amino acids. V shed 2 bases, J shed 2 bases, and the junction held 4 bases outside the gene matches. Germline values: CDR1 SGHAT, CDR2 FQNNGV. The CDR3 is CASSLIGTGTYNEQFF. The CDR3 bases are TGTGCCAGCAGCTTAATCGGGACAGGGACCTACAATGAGCAGTTCTTC. The entire variable domain, with the rest obtained from reference TRBV11-2 and TRBJ2-1, is as follows: EAGVAQSPRYKIIEKRQSVAFWCNPISGHATLYWYQQILGQGPKLLIQFQNNGVVDDSQLPKDRFSAERLKGVDSTLKIQPAKLEDSAVYLCASSLIGTGTYNEQFFGPGTRLTVL.

This clone has just a few counts. The gene calls are TRBV18 and TRBJ2-7; the match to TRBD2 covers 7 bases. Germline-derived CDR1 and CDR2 are KGHSH and LQKENI. The CDR3 runs 16 residues. Germline trimming cut 2 bases from V and 3 bases from J; bases unmatched to any gene: 10. This chain's CDR3 is CASSPGLERDIYEQYF. CDR3 in DNA: TGTGCCAGCTCACCAGGACTAGAGCGGGATATCTACGAGCAGTACTTC.

J is TRBJ2-7 and V is TRBV15; 9 bases are shared with TRBD2. V trimming: 0 bases; J trimming: 3 bases; junction bases outside the gene matches: 3. Germline V gives CDR1 LNHNV, CDR2 YYDKDF (reference sequence). This CDR3 has 15 residues. This CDR3 reads CATSRDKAGGYEQYF. The CDR3 DNA reads TGTGCCACCAGCAGAGATAAAGCGGGAGGCTACGAGCAGTACTTC.

V usage is TRBV29-1 and J usage is TRBJ2-2, with 14 bases identical to TRBD2. This CDR3 has 19 amino acids. Germline V gene data show CDR1 as SQVTM and CDR2 as ANQGSEA. The V and J ends lost 5 bases and 7 bases, in that order; junction bases with no gene match: 18. The CDR3 reads CSVLGTSGRRSYQSGELFF. Written as DNA, the CDR3 is TGCAGCGTTTTAGGGACTAGCGGGAGAAGGTCCTACCAGAGCGGGGAGCTGTTTTTT.

Worth noting for this clone: Compared with germline, one end of the junction differs, possibly owing to a read error. V and J are TRBV9 and TRBJ2-1; the D gene is possibly TRBD1 (6 bases). CDR3 length equals 16 residues. Per the germline V gene, CDR1 is SGDLS and CDR2 is YYNGEE. CDR3 region: CTSSARGGDVGDEQFF. As DNA, the CDR3 is TGTACCAGCAGCGCCAGAGGGGGAGATGTGGGTGATGAGCAGTTCTTC.

J is TRBJ2-3 and V is TRBV7-2; 10 bases align to TRBD2. The J segment lost 0 bases and the V segment lost 2 bases, leaving 8 bases of the junction unmatched. Germline V gene data show CDR1 as SGHTA and CDR2 as FQGNSA. The CDR3 totals 18 residues. In DNA, the CDR3 is TGTGCCAGCAGCTTACCCAGCGGGAGGGCCAAGAGCACAGATACGCAGTATTTT. Its translation is CASSLPSGRAKSTDTQYF.

V usage is TRBV4-2 and J usage is TRBJ2-7, with D maybe TRBD2 (5 bases). Per germline, CDR1 LGHNA and CDR2 YNFKEQ. V was trimmed by 1 base and J by 0 bases, leaving 13 bases between them. This CDR3 region has 16 residues. The DNA of the CDR3 is TGTGCCAGCAGCCAAGGAGAGGGTTCGTTCTCCTACGAGCAGTACTTC. Amino acid sequence: CASSQGEGSFSYEQYF.

This clone was counted only a few times. The CDR3 bases are TGTGCCAGCAGTTACAGCCCGTTGACCGAAAAACTGTTTTTT. It translates to CASSYSPLTEKLFF. The V call is TRBV28, the J call TRBJ1-4; no clear D. Germline CDR1 MDHEN, CDR2 SYDVKM. This CDR3 contains 14 residues. The V gene lost 4 bases and the J gene lost 8 bases, with 14 bases spanning the gap.

V gene TRBV27 combines with J gene TRBJ2-1, with TRBD1 matching 8 bases. The J segment lost 2 bases and the V segment lost 6 bases, leaving 3 bases of the junction unmatched. This CDR3 contains 14 residues. Germline assignment: CDR1 MNHEY and CDR2 SMNVEV (reference sequence). CDR3 DNA sequence: TGTGCCAGCAGGGACAGGGAGGCCTACAATGAGCAGTTCTTC. Translation gives CASRDREAYNEQFF.

This clone was seen a handful of times. The chain links TRBV28 to TRBJ2-3; 8 bases fit TRBD1. Losses at the gene ends were 2 bases for V and 4 bases for J; bases not matched to a gene: 5. Looked up from germline, CDR1 is MDHEN and CDR2 is SYDVKM. The CDR3 covers 15 residues. In nucleotides, the CDR3 is TGTGCCAGCAGTTTAGAGCAGGGGGCAGCAGATACGCAGTATTTT. Its translation is CASSLEQGAADTQYF.

This chain joins TRBV18 and TRBJ1-4, with 8 bases lining up with TRBD1. The V gene's germline CDR1 is KGHSH and CDR2 LQKENI. This CDR3 spans 17 amino acids. V gave up 1 base and J gave up 5 bases; unmatched junction bases: 9. The CDR3 DNA follows: TGTGCCAGCTCACCACTGGACAGGGTGAACAGAAATGAAAAACTGTTTTTT. This translates into CASSPLDRVNRNEKLFF.

This clone was detected only a few times. This rearrangement joins TRBV18 to TRBJ2-1; no definite D call. Germline lookup yields CDR1 KGHSH and CDR2 LQKENI. The germline V and J ends were trimmed by 3 bases and 0 bases, with 9 bases remaining between them. The CDR3 spans 15 residues. The CDR3 DNA reads as TGTGCCAGCTCACCGTCACAGAGCTCCTACAATGAGCAGTTCTTC. It encodes CASSPSQSSYNEQFF. Combining the CDR3 with reference TRBV18 and TRBJ2-1 gives the whole variable domain NAGVMQNPRHLVRRRGQEARLRCSPMKGHSHVYWYRQLPEEGLKFMVYLQKENIIDESGMPKERFSAEFPKEGPSILRIQQVVRGDSAAYFCASSPSQSSYNEQFFGPGTRLTVL.